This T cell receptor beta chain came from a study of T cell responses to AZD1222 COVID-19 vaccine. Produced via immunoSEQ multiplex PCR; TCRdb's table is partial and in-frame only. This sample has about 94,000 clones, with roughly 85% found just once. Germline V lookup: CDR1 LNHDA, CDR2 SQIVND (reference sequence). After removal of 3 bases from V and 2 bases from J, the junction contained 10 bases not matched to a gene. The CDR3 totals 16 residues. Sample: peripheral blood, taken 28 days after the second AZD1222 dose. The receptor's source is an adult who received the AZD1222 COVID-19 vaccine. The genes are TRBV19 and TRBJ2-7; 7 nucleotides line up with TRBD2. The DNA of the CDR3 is TGTGCCAGTAGTATGTCTCCTTGGGGGGGTGCCTACGAGCAGTACTTC. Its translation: CASSMSPWGGAYEQYF.